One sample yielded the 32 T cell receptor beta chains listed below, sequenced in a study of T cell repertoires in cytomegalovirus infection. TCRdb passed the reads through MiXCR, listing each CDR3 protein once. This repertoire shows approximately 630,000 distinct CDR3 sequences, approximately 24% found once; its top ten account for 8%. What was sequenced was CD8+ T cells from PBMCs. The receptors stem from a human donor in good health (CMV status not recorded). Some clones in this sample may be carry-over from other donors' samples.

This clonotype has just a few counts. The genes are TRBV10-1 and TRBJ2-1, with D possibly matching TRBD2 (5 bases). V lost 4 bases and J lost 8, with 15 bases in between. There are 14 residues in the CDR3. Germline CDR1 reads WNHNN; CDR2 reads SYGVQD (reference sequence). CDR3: CASSGEGNWDEQFF. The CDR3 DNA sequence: TGCGCCAGCAGTGGAGAGGGTAACTGGGATGAGCAGTTCTTC.

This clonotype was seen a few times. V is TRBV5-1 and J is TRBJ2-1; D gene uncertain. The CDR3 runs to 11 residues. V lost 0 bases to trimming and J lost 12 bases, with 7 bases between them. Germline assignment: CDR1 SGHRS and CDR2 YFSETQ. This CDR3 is CASSLGVGQFF. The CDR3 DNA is TGCGCCAGCAGCTTGGGGGTAGGGCAGTTCTTC.

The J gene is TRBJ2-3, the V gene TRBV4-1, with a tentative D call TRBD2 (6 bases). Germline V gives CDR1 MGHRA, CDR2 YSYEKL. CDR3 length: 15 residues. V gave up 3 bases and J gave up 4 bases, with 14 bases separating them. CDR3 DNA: TGCGCCAGCAGCCAGAAGGGACTGGAGGCAGATACGCAGTATTTT. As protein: CASSQKGLEADTQYF.

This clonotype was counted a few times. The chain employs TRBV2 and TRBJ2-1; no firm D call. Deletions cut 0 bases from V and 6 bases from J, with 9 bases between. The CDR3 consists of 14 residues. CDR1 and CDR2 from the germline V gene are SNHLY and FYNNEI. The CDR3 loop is CASSEAAAFNEQFF. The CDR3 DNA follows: TGTGCCAGCAGTGAAGCCGCAGCCTTCAATGAGCAGTTCTTC.

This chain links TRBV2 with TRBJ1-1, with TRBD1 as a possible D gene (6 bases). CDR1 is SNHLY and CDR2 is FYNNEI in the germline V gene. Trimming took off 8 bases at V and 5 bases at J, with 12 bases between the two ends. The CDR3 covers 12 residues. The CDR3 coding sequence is TGTGCCAGCTACGGGGGCGGAACTGAAGCTTTCTTT. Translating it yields CASYGGGTEAFF.

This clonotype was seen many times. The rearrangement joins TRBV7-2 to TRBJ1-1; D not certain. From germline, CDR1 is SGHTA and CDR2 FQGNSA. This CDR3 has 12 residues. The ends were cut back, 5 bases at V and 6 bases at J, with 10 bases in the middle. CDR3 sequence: CASSHLYSEAFF. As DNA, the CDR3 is TGTGCCAGCAGCCACCTCTATTCTGAAGCTTTCTTT.

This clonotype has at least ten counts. CDR3 sequence: CASSEPEALSGANVLTF. In DNA, the CDR3 is TGTGCCAGCAGTGAACCTGAAGCATTGTCTGGGGCCAACGTCCTGACTTTC. The genes are TRBV6-1 and TRBJ2-6; unclear D gene. Looked up from germline, CDR1 is MNHNS and CDR2 is SASEGT. The CDR3 sequence is 17 residues long. V was shortened by 2 bases and J by 1 base, with 12 bases between the two germline ends.

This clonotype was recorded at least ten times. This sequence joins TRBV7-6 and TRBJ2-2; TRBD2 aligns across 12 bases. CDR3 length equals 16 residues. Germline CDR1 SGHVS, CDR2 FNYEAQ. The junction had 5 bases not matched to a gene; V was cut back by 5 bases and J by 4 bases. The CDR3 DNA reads TGTGCCAGCAGCATCACTAGCGGGGGGATCACCGGGGAGCTGTTTTTT. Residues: CASSITSGGITGELFF.

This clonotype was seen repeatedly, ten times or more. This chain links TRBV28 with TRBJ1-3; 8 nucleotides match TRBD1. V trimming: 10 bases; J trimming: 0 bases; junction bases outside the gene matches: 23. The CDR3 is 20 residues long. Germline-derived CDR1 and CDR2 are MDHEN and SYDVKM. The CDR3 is CATCRQGWSRILNSGNTIYF. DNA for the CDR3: TGTGCCACCTGTCGACAGGGGTGGTCCCGTATACTTAACTCTGGAAACACCATATATTTT.

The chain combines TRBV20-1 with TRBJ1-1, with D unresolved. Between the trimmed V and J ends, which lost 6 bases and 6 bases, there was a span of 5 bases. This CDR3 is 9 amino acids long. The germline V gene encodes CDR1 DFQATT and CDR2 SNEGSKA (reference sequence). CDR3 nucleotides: TGCAGTGCACCCGCTGAAGCTTTCTTT. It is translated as CSAPAEAFF.

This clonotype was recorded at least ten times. The CDR3 region has the DNA TGTGCCAGCAGCACAGGGAGGCAGCCCCAGCATTTT. Its protein product is CASSTGRQPQHF. This chain connects TRBV12-3 or TRBV12-4 to TRBJ1-5, with D possibly being TRBD1 (6 bases). This CDR3 is 12 amino acids long. V was cut by 6 bases and J by 7 bases, with 10 bases left in between.

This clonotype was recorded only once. CDR3 bases: TGCAGCGTTGAAAGGGTAGGGGTGAGAACTGAAGCTTTCTTT. Encoded protein: CSVERVGVRTEAFF. The chain joins TRBV29-1 to TRBJ1-1; the D gene is possibly TRBD1 (5 bases). The CDR3 totals 14 residues. V was trimmed by 2 bases and J by 5 bases, leaving 15 bases between them. The V gene's germline CDR1 is SQVTM and CDR2 ANQGSEA.

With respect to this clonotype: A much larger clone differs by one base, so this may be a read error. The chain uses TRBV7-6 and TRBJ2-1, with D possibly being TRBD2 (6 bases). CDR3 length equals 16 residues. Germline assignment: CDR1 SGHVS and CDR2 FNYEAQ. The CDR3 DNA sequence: TGTGCCGGCAGCTTACCGGAGGGTCCTAGTCACAATGAGCAGTTCTTC. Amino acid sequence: CAGSLPEGPSHNEQFF. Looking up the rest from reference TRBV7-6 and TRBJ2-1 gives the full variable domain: GAGVSQSPRYKVTKRGQDVALRCDPISGHVSLYWYRQALGQGPEFLTYFNYEAQQDKSGLPNDRFSAERPEGSISTLTIQRTEQRDSAMYRCAGSLPEGPSHNEQFFGPGTRLTVL.

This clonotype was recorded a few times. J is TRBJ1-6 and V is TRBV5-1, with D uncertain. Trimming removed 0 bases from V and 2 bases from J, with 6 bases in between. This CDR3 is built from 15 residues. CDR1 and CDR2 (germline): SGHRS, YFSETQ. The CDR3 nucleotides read TGCGCCAGCAGCTTGGATAGGACCTATAATTCACCCCTCCACTTT. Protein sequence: CASSLDRTYNSPLHF.

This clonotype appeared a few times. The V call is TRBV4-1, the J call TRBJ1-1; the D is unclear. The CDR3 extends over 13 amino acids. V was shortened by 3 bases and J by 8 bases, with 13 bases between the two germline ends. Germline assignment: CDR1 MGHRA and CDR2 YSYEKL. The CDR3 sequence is CASSQGSFSEAFF. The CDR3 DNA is TGCGCCAGCAGCCAGGGCAGCTTCTCCGAAGCTTTCTTT.

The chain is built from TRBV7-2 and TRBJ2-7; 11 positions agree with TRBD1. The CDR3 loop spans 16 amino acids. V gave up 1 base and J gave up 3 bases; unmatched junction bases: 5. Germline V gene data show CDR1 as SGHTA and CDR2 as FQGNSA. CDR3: CASSLGEGQGVYEQYF. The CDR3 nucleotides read TGTGCCAGCAGCTTAGGGGAGGGACAGGGGGTCTACGAGCAGTACTTC. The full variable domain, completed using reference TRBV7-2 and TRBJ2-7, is GAGVSQSPSNKVTEKGKDVELRCDPISGHTALYWYRQSLGQGLEFLIYFQGNSAPDKSGLPSDRFSAERTGGSVSTLTIQRTQQEDSAVYLCASSLGEGQGVYEQYFGPGTRLTVT.

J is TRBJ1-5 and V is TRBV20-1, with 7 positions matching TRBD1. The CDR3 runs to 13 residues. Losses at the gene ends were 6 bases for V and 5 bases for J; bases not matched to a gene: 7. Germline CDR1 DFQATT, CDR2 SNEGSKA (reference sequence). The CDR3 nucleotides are TGCAGTGCCGGTACAGGGGCCCATCAGCCCCAGCATTTT. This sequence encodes CSAGTGAHQPQHF.

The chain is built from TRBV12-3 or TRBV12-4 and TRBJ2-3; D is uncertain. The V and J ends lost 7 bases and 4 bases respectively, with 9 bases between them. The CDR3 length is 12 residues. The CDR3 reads CASTFLPDTQYF. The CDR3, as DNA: TGTGCCAGCACCTTCTTACCAGATACGCAGTATTTT.

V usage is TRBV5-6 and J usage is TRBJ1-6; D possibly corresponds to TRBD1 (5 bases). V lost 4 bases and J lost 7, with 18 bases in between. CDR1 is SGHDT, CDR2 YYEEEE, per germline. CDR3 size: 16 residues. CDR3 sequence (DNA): TGTGCCAGCAGCGAATCGCCGGGACCCTCGAATTCACCCCTCCACTTT. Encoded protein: CASSESPGPSNSPLHF.

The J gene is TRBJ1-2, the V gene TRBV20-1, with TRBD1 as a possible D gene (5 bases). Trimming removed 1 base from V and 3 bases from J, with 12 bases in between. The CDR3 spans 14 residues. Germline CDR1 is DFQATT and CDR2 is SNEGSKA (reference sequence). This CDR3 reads CSARVRQGYYGYTF. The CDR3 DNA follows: TGCAGTGCTAGAGTGCGGCAGGGCTACTATGGCTACACCTTC.

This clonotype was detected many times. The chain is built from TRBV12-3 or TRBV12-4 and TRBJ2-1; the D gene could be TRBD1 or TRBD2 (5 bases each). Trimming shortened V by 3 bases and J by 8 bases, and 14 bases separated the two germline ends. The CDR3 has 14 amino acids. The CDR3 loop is CASSFPGTAYEQFF. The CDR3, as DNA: TGTGCCAGCAGTTTCCCCGGGACCGCATATGAGCAGTTCTTC.

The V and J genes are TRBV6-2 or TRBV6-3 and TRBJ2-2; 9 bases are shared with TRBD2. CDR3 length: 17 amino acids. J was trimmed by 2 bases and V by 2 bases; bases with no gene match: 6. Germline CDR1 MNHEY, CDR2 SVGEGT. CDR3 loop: CASSYLAGTHNTGELFF. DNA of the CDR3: TGTGCCAGCAGTTACCTAGCGGGGACCCATAACACCGGGGAGCTGTTTTTT.

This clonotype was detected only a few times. The CDR3 region has the DNA TGTGCCACCGTTGGACAGACAACCTACGAGCAGTACTTC. Translating it yields CATVGQTTYEQYF. The rearrangement uses TRBV6-4 and TRBJ2-7; a possible D gene is TRBD1 (6 bases). V dropped 10 bases and J dropped 2 bases, with 15 bases sitting between them. Germline V gives CDR1 MRHNA, CDR2 SNTAGT. CDR3 length equals 13 residues.

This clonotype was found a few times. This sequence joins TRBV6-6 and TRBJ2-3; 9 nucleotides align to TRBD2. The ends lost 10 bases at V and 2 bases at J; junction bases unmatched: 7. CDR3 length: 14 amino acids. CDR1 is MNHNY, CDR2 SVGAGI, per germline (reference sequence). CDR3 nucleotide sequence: TGTGCCACCCTTTTAGCGGGGGTCACAGATACGCAGTATTTT. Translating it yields CATLLAGVTDTQYF.

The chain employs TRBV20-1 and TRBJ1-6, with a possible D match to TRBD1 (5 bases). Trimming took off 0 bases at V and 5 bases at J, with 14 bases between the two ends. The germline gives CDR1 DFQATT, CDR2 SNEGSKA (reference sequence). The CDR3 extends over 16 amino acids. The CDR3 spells CSARDWGVLDNSPLHF. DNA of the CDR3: TGCAGTGCTAGAGATTGGGGGGTTTTAGATAATTCACCCCTCCACTTT.

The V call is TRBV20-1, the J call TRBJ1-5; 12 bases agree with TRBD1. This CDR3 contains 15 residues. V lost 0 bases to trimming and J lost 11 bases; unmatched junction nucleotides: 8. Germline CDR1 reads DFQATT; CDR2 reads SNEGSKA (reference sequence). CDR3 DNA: TGCAGTGCTAGAGATAGGGGGGACAGGGGGCTGGCCCAGCATTTT. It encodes CSARDRGDRGLAQHF.

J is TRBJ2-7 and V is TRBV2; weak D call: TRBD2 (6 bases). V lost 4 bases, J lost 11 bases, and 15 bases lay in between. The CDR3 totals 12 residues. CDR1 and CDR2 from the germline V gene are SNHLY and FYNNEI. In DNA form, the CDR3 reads TGTGCCAGCAGTGGAAGTCGAGAGCGGGAGTACGTC. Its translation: CASSGSREREYV.

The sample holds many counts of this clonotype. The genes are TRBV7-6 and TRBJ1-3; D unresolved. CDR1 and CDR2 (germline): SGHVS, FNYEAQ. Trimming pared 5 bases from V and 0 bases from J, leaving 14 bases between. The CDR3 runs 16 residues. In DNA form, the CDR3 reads TGTGCCAGCAGCCCGCCTTCGGTCAACTCTGGAAACACCATATATTTT. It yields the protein CASSPPSVNSGNTIYF. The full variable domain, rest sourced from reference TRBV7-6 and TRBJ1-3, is GAGVSQSPRYKVTKRGQDVALRCDPISGHVSLYWYRQALGQGPEFLTYFNYEAQQDKSGLPNDRFSAERPEGSISTLTIQRTEQRDSAMYRCASSPPSVNSGNTIYFGEGSWLTVV.

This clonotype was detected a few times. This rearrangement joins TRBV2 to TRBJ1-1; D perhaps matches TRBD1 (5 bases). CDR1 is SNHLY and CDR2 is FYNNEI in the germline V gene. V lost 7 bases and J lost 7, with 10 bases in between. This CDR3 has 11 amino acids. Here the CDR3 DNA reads TGTGCCAGCAAAGGGACGAATGAAGCTTTCTTT. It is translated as CASKGTNEAFF.

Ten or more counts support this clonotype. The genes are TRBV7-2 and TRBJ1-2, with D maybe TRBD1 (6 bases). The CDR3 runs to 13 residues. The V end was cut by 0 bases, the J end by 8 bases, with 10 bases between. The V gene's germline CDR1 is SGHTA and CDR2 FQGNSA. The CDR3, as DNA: TGTGCCAGCAGCTTAGCGGGGGGGCGAGGCTACACCTTC. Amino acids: CASSLAGGRGYTF. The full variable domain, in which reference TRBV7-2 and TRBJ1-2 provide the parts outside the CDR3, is GAGVSQSPSNKVTEKGKDVELRCDPISGHTALYWYRQSLGQGLEFLIYFQGNSAPDKSGLPSDRFSAERTGGSVSTLTIQRTQQEDSAVYLCASSLAGGRGYTFGSGTRLTVV.

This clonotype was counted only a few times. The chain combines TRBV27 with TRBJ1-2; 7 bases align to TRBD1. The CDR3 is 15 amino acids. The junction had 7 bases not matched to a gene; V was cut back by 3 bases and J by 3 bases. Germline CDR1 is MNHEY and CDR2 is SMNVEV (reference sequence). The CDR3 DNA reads TGTGCCAGCAGTTTTGGGACAGCAGTTGACTATGGCTACACCTTC. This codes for CASSFGTAVDYGYTF.

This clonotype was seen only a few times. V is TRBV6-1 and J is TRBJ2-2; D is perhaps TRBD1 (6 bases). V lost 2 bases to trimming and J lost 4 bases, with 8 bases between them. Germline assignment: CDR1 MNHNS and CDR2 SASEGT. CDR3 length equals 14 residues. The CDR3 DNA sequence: TGTGCCAGCAGTGAAAACAGGGTCACCGGGGAGCTGTTTTTT. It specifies CASSENRVTGELFF.